This is a list of T cell receptor beta chains from one sample in a study of memory B cells and T cells in multiple sclerosis. No antigen has been identified for these receptors. Sequencing used immunoSEQ multiplex PCR; TCRdb keeps in-frame clones, though not all of them. This sample has over 35,000 clones; about four fifths occur once, and the top ten carry 1% to 1.3%. The sequencing sample was made of PBMCs from blood kept in culture. These receptors came from a human donor with multiple sclerosis. Each CDR3 is given with its conserved first and last residue. A D gene is named only where the DNA matches it firmly. For some rows the clone size is stated as once, few or many, or as a class when expanded; others skip it.

d_call: .
clone_size: few
v_call: TRBV19
j_call: TRBJ1-6
cdr3_aa: CASSIWVDSPLHF
cdr3_nt: TGTGCCAGTAGTATATGGGTAGACTCACCCCTCCACTTT

d_call: .
clone_size: few
v_call: TRBV19
j_call: TRBJ1-5
cdr3_aa: CASSGWVVQPQHF
cdr3_nt: TGTGCCAGTAGTGGGTGGGTAGTTCAGCCCCAGCATTTT

d_call: TRBD1
clone_size: .
v_call: TRBV7-2
j_call: TRBJ1-3
cdr3_aa: CASSPRDRNSGNTIYF
cdr3_nt: TGTGCCAGCAGCCCCCGGGACAGAAATTCTGGAAACACCATATATTTT

d_call: .
clone_size: .
v_call: TRBV6-1
j_call: TRBJ1-1
cdr3_aa: CASPTAMNTEAFF
cdr3_nt: TGTGCCAGTCCGACAGCAATGAACACTGAAGCTTTCTTT

d_call: .
clone_size: few
v_call: TRBV5-1
j_call: TRBJ2-7
cdr3_aa: CASSPEQGTSYEQYF
cdr3_nt: TGCGCCAGCAGCCCCGAACAGGGAACCTCCTACGAGCAGTACTTC

d_call: TRBD1
clone_size: .
v_call: TRBV15
j_call: TRBJ2-1
cdr3_aa: CATSGRTGYSNEQFF
cdr3_nt: TGTGCCACCAGCGGGAGGACAGGGTATTCGAATGAGCAGTTCTTC

d_call: .
clone_size: .
v_call: TRBV19
j_call: TRBJ1-5
cdr3_aa: CASTAATYQPQHF
cdr3_nt: TGTGCCAGTACCGCGGCCACGTATCAGCCCCAGCATTTT

d_call: TRBD1
clone_size: .
v_call: TRBV5-6
j_call: TRBJ2-1
cdr3_aa: CASSGQGANNEQFF
cdr3_nt: TGTGCCAGCAGCGGACAGGGGGCTAACAATGAGCAGTTCTTC

d_call: .
clone_size: once
v_call: TRBV5-6
j_call: TRBJ2-1
cdr3_aa: CASSLVYNEQFF
cdr3_nt: TGTGCCAGCAGCTTGGTGTACAATGAGCAGTTCTTC

d_call: .
clone_size: .
v_call: TRBV9
j_call: TRBJ2-2
cdr3_aa: CASSVAGNTGELFF
cdr3_nt: TGTGCCAGCAGCGTAGCGGGGAACACCGGGGAGCTGTTTTTT

d_call: TRBD2
clone_size: .
v_call: TRBV5-1
j_call: TRBJ2-3
cdr3_aa: CASSFSGGTDTQYF
cdr3_nt: TGCGCCAGCAGCTTTAGCGGGGGGACAGATACGCAGTATTTT

d_call: TRBD1
clone_size: .
v_call: TRBV6-1
j_call: TRBJ1-3
cdr3_aa: CASSEEGAGGNTIYF
cdr3_nt: TGTGCCAGCAGTGAAGAGGGGGCCGGTGGAAACACCATATATTTT

d_call: .
clone_size: .
v_call: TRBV7-9
j_call: TRBJ2-5
cdr3_aa: CASSLTTTQETQYF
cdr3_nt: TGTGCCAGCAGCTTAACCACGACCCAAGAGACCCAGTACTTC

d_call: TRBD1
clone_size: .
v_call: TRBV4-3
j_call: TRBJ1-6
cdr3_aa: CASSTRTGIDSPLHF
cdr3_nt: TGCGCCAGCAGCACCCGGACAGGGATTGATTCACCCCTCCACTTT

d_call: .
clone_size: few
v_call: TRBV7-9
j_call: TRBJ2-1
cdr3_aa: CASSRDREGYNEQFF
cdr3_nt: TGTGCCAGCAGCAGAGACAGGGAGGGTTACAATGAGCAGTTCTTC

d_call: TRBD1
clone_size: .
v_call: TRBV6-5
j_call: TRBJ1-1
cdr3_aa: CASSTRQGKAFF
cdr3_nt: TGTGCCAGCAGTACCCGACAGGGGAAAGCTTTCTTT

d_call: TRBD1
clone_size: .
v_call: TRBV12-5
j_call: TRBJ1-1
cdr3_aa: CASGPTGGRDTEAFF
cdr3_nt: TGTGCTAGTGGTCCAACAGGGGGTCGGGACACTGAAGCTTTCTTT

d_call: .
clone_size: once
v_call: TRBV5-6
j_call: TRBJ1-2
cdr3_aa: CASSATGNGYTF
cdr3_nt: TGTGCCAGCAGCGCCACAGGGAATGGCTACACCTTC

d_call: .
clone_size: .
v_call: TRBV27
j_call: TRBJ1-2
cdr3_aa: CASSFGGSGYGYTF
cdr3_nt: TGTGCCAGCAGTTTCGGGGGATCTGGCTATGGCTACACCTTC

d_call: .
clone_size: once
v_call: TRBV4-3
j_call: TRBJ1-1
cdr3_aa: CASSQDSLTGGSTEAFF
cdr3_nt: TGCGCCAGCAGCCAAGATTCTCTGACTGGCGGGAGCACTGAAGCTTTCTTT

d_call: .
clone_size: .
v_call: TRBV19
j_call: TRBJ1-1
cdr3_aa: CASSITPDRLNTEAFF
cdr3_nt: TGTGCCAGTAGTATAACCCCTGACAGGCTGAACACTGAAGCTTTCTTT

d_call: TRBD2
clone_size: .
v_call: TRBV10-3
j_call: TRBJ2-3
cdr3_aa: CAISVGGGATRTQYF
cdr3_nt: TGTGCCATCAGTGTAGGCGGGGGGGCCACCCGGACGCAGTATTTT

d_call: .
clone_size: once
v_call: TRBV9
j_call: TRBJ2-2
cdr3_aa: CASSVAVTNTGELFF
cdr3_nt: TGTGCCAGCAGCGTAGCCGTAACGAACACCGGGGAGCTGTTTTTT

d_call: .
clone_size: .
v_call: TRBV7-9
j_call: TRBJ1-2
cdr3_aa: CASSQVGMRSYGYTF
cdr3_nt: TGTGCCAGCAGCCAAGTGGGGATGAGGAGCTATGGCTACACCTTC

d_call: .
clone_size: .
v_call: TRBV5-1
j_call: TRBJ1-6
cdr3_aa: CASSPKPGADSPLHF
cdr3_nt: TGCGCCAGCAGCCCAAAGCCAGGGGCTGATTCACCCCTCCACTTT

d_call: .
clone_size: .
v_call: TRBV7-2
j_call: TRBJ1-2
cdr3_aa: CASKRQVKKDGYTF
cdr3_nt: TGTGCCAGCAAACGACAGGTTAAGAAGGATGGCTACACCTTC

d_call: TRBD1
clone_size: few
v_call: TRBV5-5
j_call: TRBJ1-4
cdr3_aa: CASSTYTGVPNEKLFF
cdr3_nt: TGTGCCAGCAGCACATATACAGGGGTTCCTAATGAAAAACTGTTTTTT

d_call: .
clone_size: few
v_call: TRBV19
j_call: TRBJ2-1
cdr3_aa: CASSPSGLGEQFF
cdr3_nt: TGTGCCAGTAGTCCAAGTGGTCTCGGTGAGCAGTTCTTC

d_call: .
clone_size: .
v_call: TRBV4-3
j_call: TRBJ1-1
cdr3_aa: CASSQDPGYTEAFF
cdr3_nt: TGCGCCAGCAGCCAAGACCCAGGGTACACTGAAGCTTTCTTT

d_call: TRBD2
clone_size: .
v_call: TRBV6-4
j_call: TRBJ2-1
cdr3_aa: CASRRGGASYNEQFF
cdr3_nt: TGTGCCAGCAGACGCGGGGGGGCCTCCTACAATGAGCAGTTCTTC

d_call: TRBD2
clone_size: .
v_call: TRBV9
j_call: TRBJ2-3
cdr3_aa: CASSVEGLAGTSSTDTQYF
cdr3_nt: TGTGCCAGCAGCGTAGAGGGACTAGCGGGGACTTCTAGCACAGATACGCAGTATTTT

d_call: TRBD1
clone_size: .
v_call: TRBV27
j_call: TRBJ1-4
cdr3_aa: CASSLRSWGQHNEKLFF
cdr3_nt: TGTGCCAGCAGTTTACGGAGTTGGGGACAGCATAATGAAAAACTGTTTTTT

d_call: .
clone_size: .
v_call: TRBV5-4
j_call: TRBJ2-5
cdr3_aa: CASSAGTSQETQYF
cdr3_nt: TGTGCCAGCAGCGCCGGGACTTCGCAAGAGACCCAGTACTTC

d_call: .
clone_size: .
v_call: TRBV7-2
j_call: TRBJ1-2
cdr3_aa: CASSLSVGVGYTF
cdr3_nt: TGTGCCAGCAGCTTAAGTGTGGGTGTTGGCTACACCTTC

d_call: .
clone_size: .
v_call: TRBV7-6
j_call: TRBJ1-6
cdr3_aa: CASSLEEGTNSPLHF
cdr3_nt: TGTGCCAGCAGCTTAGAGGAGGGGACTAATTCACCCCTCCACTTT

d_call: .
clone_size: .
v_call: TRBV5-1
j_call: TRBJ2-3
cdr3_aa: CASSLEGFRTDTQYF
cdr3_nt: TGCGCCAGCAGCTTGGAAGGCTTCCGCACAGATACGCAGTATTTT

d_call: .
clone_size: once
v_call: TRBV6-5
j_call: TRBJ1-2
cdr3_aa: CASSRGGKGYGYTF
cdr3_nt: TGTGCCAGCAGCAGAGGTGGGAAGGGCTATGGCTACACCTTC

d_call: .
clone_size: .
v_call: TRBV14
j_call: TRBJ2-5
cdr3_aa: CASSPARAGRRETQYF
cdr3_nt: TGTGCCAGCAGCCCGGCCCGCGCAGGCCGCCGGGAGACCCAGTACTTC

d_call: .
clone_size: .
v_call: TRBV6-5
j_call: TRBJ1-2
cdr3_aa: CASRPSRAGYGYTF
cdr3_nt: TGTGCCAGCAGGCCTTCCAGGGCTGGCTATGGCTACACCTTC

d_call: .
clone_size: .
v_call: TRBV10-3
j_call: TRBJ1-1
cdr3_aa: CAIREGHPTVVNTEAFF
cdr3_nt: TGTGCCATCAGAGAAGGCCATCCGACAGTGGTGAACACTGAAGCTTTCTTT

d_call: .
clone_size: .
v_call: TRBV4-1
j_call: TRBJ1-2
cdr3_aa: CASSHGDSRLANYGYTF
cdr3_nt: TGCGCCAGCAGCCACGGGGATAGCCGACTAGCTAACTATGGCTACACCTTC

d_call: .
clone_size: once
v_call: TRBV18
j_call: TRBJ2-1
cdr3_aa: CASPPPQGLYNEQFF
cdr3_nt: TGTGCCAGCCCACCACCACAGGGTCTCTACAATGAGCAGTTCTTC

d_call: .
clone_size: .
v_call: TRBV4-1
j_call: TRBJ2-2
cdr3_aa: CASSALVVGNTGELFF
cdr3_nt: TGCGCCAGCAGCGCACTTGTAGTGGGGAACACCGGGGAGCTGTTTTTT

d_call: TRBD1
clone_size: .
v_call: TRBV5-6
j_call: TRBJ1-6
cdr3_aa: CASSLRGGGASYNSPLHF
cdr3_nt: TGTGCCAGCAGCTTGAGGGGAGGGGGCGCCTCCTATAATTCACCCCTCCACTTT

d_call: TRBD2
clone_size: once
v_call: TRBV2
j_call: TRBJ2-2
cdr3_aa: CASTGGASNTGELFF
cdr3_nt: TGTGCCAGCACCGGGGGGGCCTCGAACACCGGGGAGCTGTTTTTT

d_call: TRBD2
clone_size: .
v_call: TRBV5-6
j_call: TRBJ2-7
cdr3_aa: CASSLARRRGGSYEQYF
cdr3_nt: TGTGCCAGCAGCTTGGCGAGGAGGCGGGGGGGCTCCTACGAGCAGTACTTC

d_call: .
clone_size: .
v_call: TRBV10-1
j_call: TRBJ1-6
cdr3_aa: CASSAGQNNSPLHF
cdr3_nt: TGCGCCAGCTCTGCTGGACAGAATAATTCACCCCTCCACTTT

d_call: TRBD2
clone_size: .
v_call: TRBV27
j_call: TRBJ2-7
cdr3_aa: CASSRAGGPYEQYF
cdr3_nt: TGTGCCAGCAGTCGAGCGGGGGGGCCCTACGAGCAGTACTTC

d_call: .
clone_size: .
v_call: TRBV7-2
j_call: TRBJ1-1
cdr3_aa: CASSWRGMNTEAFF
cdr3_nt: TGTGCCAGCAGCTGGCGGGGAATGAACACTGAAGCTTTCTTT

d_call: .
clone_size: .
v_call: TRBV4-3
j_call: TRBJ2-1
cdr3_aa: CASSGVTRGNEQFF
cdr3_nt: TGCGCCAGCAGCGGAGTAACTAGGGGCAATGAGCAGTTCTTC

d_call: TRBD1
clone_size: .
v_call: TRBV5-1
j_call: TRBJ2-7
cdr3_aa: CASSLFTGGSYEQYF
cdr3_nt: TGCGCCAGCAGCTTGTTCACAGGGGGCTCCTACGAGCAGTACTTC

d_call: .
clone_size: .
v_call: TRBV11-2
j_call: TRBJ2-2
cdr3_aa: CASSFHRELFF
cdr3_nt: TGTGCCAGCAGCTTTCATCGGGAGCTGTTTTTT

d_call: TRBD2
clone_size: .
v_call: TRBV4-1
j_call: TRBJ2-3
cdr3_aa: CASSQVGLAGGQDTQYF
cdr3_nt: TGCGCCAGCAGCCAAGTGGGACTAGCGGGGGGGCAAGATACGCAGTATTTT

d_call: TRBD1
clone_size: few
v_call: TRBV4-3
j_call: TRBJ1-3
cdr3_aa: CASSQDTGTEENTIYF
cdr3_nt: TGCGCCAGCAGCCAAGATACAGGGACAGAGGAAAACACCATATATTTT

d_call: .
clone_size: .
v_call: TRBV11-2
j_call: TRBJ1-2
cdr3_aa: CASTPRPQGRTTNYGYTF
cdr3_nt: TGTGCCAGCACTCCCCGGCCCCAGGGTAGGACTACTAACTATGGCTACACCTTC